The following is a T cell receptor (beta chain) sequence with its context. Its target is unknown. The data derive from a study of blood T cells in healthy people across ages. Then a second PCR, running roughly 7 to 11 cycles, was carried out with a sample-barcoded 5' primer and a J-beta primer mix. One entry per CDR3 protein, called by TCRdb with MiXCR from the 5' RACE reads. This sample has about 900,000 distinct CDR3 sequences; roughly 43% occur once, and the top ten carry 13%. The CDR3 is 17 residues long. Study-wide findings and caveats: Significant beta diversity loss was already apparent by age approximately 38, declining roughly linearly.

This chain uses TRBV21-1 with TRBJ2-7; TRBD1 is the table's D call, not checked against the DNA. TRBV21-1 is described as a pseudogene. The receptor was isolated from a young man in good health. Sequencing was performed on blood. In nucleotides, the CDR3 is TGTGCCAGCGGCGATATCTTAGGACAGGGGGATGTCTACGAGCAGTACTTC. Translation gives CASGDILGQGDVYEQYF.